Listed below are T cell receptor beta chains from one sample, sequenced in a study of Ad26.COV2.S vaccination and SARS-CoV-2 variants. Clones were read by immunoSEQ multiplex PCR, and TCRdb kept only the in-frame ones, dropping some. Of hundreds of thousands of clones listed, roughly nine tenths are singletons. The source was peripheral blood, collected in a trial of Ad26.COV2.S vaccine versus placebo. Receptors were obtained from a person aged 18 to 65 who received the Ad26.COV2.S COVID-19 vaccine or a placebo. The CDR3 runs from the conserved cysteine through the conserved F or W. D genes are given only for firm matches. Clone size appears in some rows only: once, few, many, or a class for an expanded clone.

D,length,J,V,size,CDR3,DNA
-,11,TRBJ2-1,TRBV20-1,-,CSARPIGEQFF,TGCAGTGCTCGTCCAATCGGCGAGCAGTTCTTC
-,15,TRBJ1-4,TRBV14,-,CASSPTGATNEKLFF,TGTGCCAGCAGCCCTACGGGGGCAACTAATGAAAAACTGTTTTTT
-,14,TRBJ2-5,TRBV5-1,-,CASALRGAGETQYF,TGCGCCAGCGCTCTTCGGGGGGCCGGAGAGACCCAGTACTTC
-,14,TRBJ1-2,TRBV18,-,CASSPWGGPYGYTF,TGTGCCAGCTCACCCTGGGGGGGACCCTATGGCTACACCTTC
-,10,TRBJ1-4,TRBV20-1,-,CSAGQEKLFF,TGCAGTGCCGGACAGGAAAAACTGTTTTTT
TRBD2,16,TRBJ2-1,TRBV19,-,CASSIVGGWLDNEQFF,TGTGCCAGTAGTATAGTGGGGGGGTGGCTAGACAATGAGCAGTTCTTC
TRBD1,16,TRBJ1-5,TRBV19,-,CASSWARTGDNQPQHF,TGTGCCAGTAGTTGGGCAAGGACAGGGGACAATCAGCCCCAGCATTTT
-,14,TRBJ2-2,TRBV7-9,-,CASSLRTRAGELFF,TGTGCCAGCAGCTTAAGGACCAGAGCCGGGGAGCTGTTTTTT
-,13,TRBJ2-5,TRBV28,-,CASRPTGHVNQYF,TGTGCCAGCAGACCTACGGGACACGTAAACCAGTACTTC
-,12,TRBJ2-3,TRBV30,-,CASRQSTDTQYF,TGTGCCTCCCGACAGAGCACAGATACGCAGTATTTT
-,16,TRBJ1-1,TRBV11-3,-,CASSPRAGTQNTEAFF,TGTGCCAGCAGCCCTAGGGCAGGCACCCAGAACACTGAAGCTTTCTTT
-,14,TRBJ2-5,TRBV11-3,once,CASSLAWQQETQYF,TGTGCCAGCAGCTTAGCGTGGCAGCAAGAGACCCAGTACTTC
-,14,TRBJ1-6,TRBV3-1/TRBV3-2,-,CASSHPGCNSPLHF,TGTGCCAGCAGCCATCCAGGGTGTAATTCACCCCTCCACTTT
-,16,TRBJ1-4,TRBV9,-,CASSVGGIATNEKLFF,TGTGCCAGCAGCGTAGGAGGCATTGCAACTAATGAAAAACTGTTTTTT
TRBD2,16,TRBJ2-3,TRBV4-1,-,CASSQGLAGGGYTQYF,TGCGCCAGCAGCCAAGGACTAGCGGGAGGGGGTTATACGCAGTATTTT
-,11,TRBJ1-1,TRBV5-1,-,CARGTGSEAFF,TGCGCCAGGGGCACAGGGTCCGAAGCTTTCTTT
-,15,TRBJ2-3,TRBV27,-,CASSLRRAGTDTQYF,TGTGCCAGCAGTTTAAGGCGAGCGGGCACAGATACGCAGTATTTT
-,15,TRBJ2-7,TRBV18,-,CASSPSRDETYEQYF,TGTGCCAGCTCACCGAGCCGGGACGAGACCTACGAGCAGTACTTC
TRBD1,16,TRBJ1-2,TRBV7-2,once,CASSLEHRDSLYGYTF,TGTGCCAGCAGCTTAGAACACCGGGACAGCCTCTATGGCTACACCTTC
-,15,TRBJ1-5,TRBV6-2/TRBV6-3,few,CASSFTDIWGQPQHF,TGTGCCAGCAGTTTCACGGACATCTGGGGCCAGCCCCAGCATTTT
-,16,TRBJ1-1,TRBV10-2,-,CASSERRGRTNTEAFF,TGCGCCAGCAGTGAACGGAGGGGACGGACCAACACTGAAGCTTTCTTT
TRBD1,14,TRBJ1-6,TRBV6-6,-,CASSPRGDSPPLHF,TGTGCCAGCAGCCCGAGGGGGGACAGTCCACCCCTCCACTTT
TRBD2,15,TRBJ2-3,TRBV6-2/TRBV6-3,-,CASSSGTSDTDTQYF,TGTGCCAGCAGTTCCGGGACTAGCGACACAGATACGCAGTATTTT
TRBD2,17,TRBJ2-4,TRBV19,-,CASSIGREGVAKNIQYF,TGTGCCAGTAGTATTGGGCGGGAGGGCGTAGCCAAAAACATTCAGTACTTC
TRBD1,16,TRBJ2-3,TRBV5-1,-,CASSLGQGLSTDTQYF,TGCGCCAGCAGCCTGGGACAGGGGTTAAGTACAGATACGCAGTATTTT
-,12,TRBJ1-2,TRBV7-2,many,CASSSRVYGYTF,TGTGCCAGCAGTTCGAGGGTCTATGGCTACACCTTC
-,14,TRBJ1-1,TRBV18,-,CASSPPGANTEAFF,TGTGCCAGCTCACCACCAGGAGCCAACACTGAAGCTTTCTTT
-,13,TRBJ1-2,TRBV5-4,-,CASTLGQEYGYTF,TGTGCCAGCACCCTGGGGCAGGAATATGGCTACACCTTC
-,13,TRBJ1-2,TRBV7-2,few,CASSATVSYGYTF,TGTGCCAGCAGCGCGACAGTCAGCTATGGCTACACCTTC
-,16,TRBJ1-5,TRBV15,-,CATSRDPQANNQPQHF,TGTGCCACCAGCAGAGATCCACAGGCTAACAATCAGCCCCAGCATTTT